What follows is one T cell receptor beta chain and its context. The PCR was carried out with 60 Vbeta primers and 13 Jbeta primers. The protocol was immunoSEQ multiplex PCR, while the TCRdb copy is restricted to in-frame clones and leaves out a portion. The table counts tens of thousands of clones; approximately 4.5% lies in the top ten. The record originates from a study of cytomegalovirus exposure and HLA in healthy donors. This CDR3 comprises 13 residues. Germline lookup yields CDR1 SQVTM and CDR2 ANQGSEA. After removal of 3 bases from V and 1 base from J, the junction contained 3 bases not matched to a gene.

The sequenced sample was PBMCs. This sequence originates from a woman between 40 and 50 years old in good health and CMV-seropositive. This chain joins TRBV29-1 and TRBJ2-7; 7 positions agree with TRBD1. This CDR3 is CSVDRDSSYEQYF. CDR3 nucleotides: TGCAGCGTTGATCGGGACAGTTCCTACGAGCAGTACTTC.